This TCR beta chain was identified during a study of OX40 agonist ivuxolimab in advanced cancers. Study conclusions and caveats: CD4+ T cells averaged fewer expanded clones than CD8+ T cells.

The table came from immunoSEQ multiplex PCR; TCRdb's copy has only in-frame clones and leaves some out. The sample has 70,000 to 75,000 clones; 84% are singletons. Germline values: CDR1 LNHDA, CDR2 SQIVND (reference sequence). This CDR3 is 15 amino acids long. V was trimmed by 2 bases and J by 3 bases, leaving 14 bases between them. A word on this clone: Its antigen is not identified.

The source is an adult with an advanced solid tumor such as melanoma, head and neck, liver or kidney cancer. V and J are TRBV19 and TRBJ2-7; D remains ambiguous. The sequencing used CD4+ or CD8+ T cells sorted from blood, collected in a trial of the OX40 agonist ivuxolimab. CDR3 DNA: TGTGCCAGTAGTATAACCGCGGCTGAATTCTACGAGCAGTACTTC. Translated: CASSITAAEFYEQYF.